Below, 10 T cell receptor beta chains from the same sample are listed, as sequenced in a study of T cell responses to AZD1222 COVID-19 vaccine (dated by TCRdb to 2020 to 2023). What the time point label conveys for this sample: baseline before first vaccination. Receptor amplification or capture employed the immunoSEQ multiplex PCR assay. TCRdb took this table from immuneACCESS and kept in-frame rearrangements with V and J called. Such tables lack part of the clones; where checked against another copy, unresolved V genes explain under half of the gap, and the rest is unexplained. This sample holds roughly 150,000 clones; roughly 89% were observed only once. 5% of the sample lies in the top ten. The input for sequencing was peripheral blood, taken on day 0 of AZD1222 vaccination. These receptors originate from an adult in good health.

The V gene is TRBV4-1, the J gene TRBJ2-2; 8 bases align to TRBD2. The CDR3 runs 16 residues. V shed 1 base, J shed 4 bases, and the junction held 5 bases outside the gene matches. CDR1 and CDR2 from the germline V gene are MGHRA and YSYEKL. CDR3 in DNA: TGCGCCAGCAGCCAAGCGGGACTAGTAGGCACCGGGGAGCTGTTTTTT. It specifies CASSQAGLVGTGELFF.

This chain uses TRBV29-1 with TRBJ2-1, with 12 bases that match TRBD2. This CDR3 region has 14 residues. Germline V gene sequence: CDR1 SQVTM, CDR2 ANQGSEA. V shed 5 bases, J shed 9 bases, and the junction held 8 bases outside the gene matches. This CDR3 reads CSVRSSGRAGEQFF. In DNA form, the CDR3 reads TGCAGCGTTCGGTCTAGCGGGAGGGCCGGTGAGCAGTTCTTC.

This sequence joins TRBV7-8 and TRBJ1-1; no clear D gene. Germline-derived CDR1 and CDR2 are SGHVS and FQNEAQ. Trimming shortened V by 5 bases and J by 1 base, and 11 bases separated the two germline ends. There are 14 residues in the CDR3. Here the CDR3 reads CASSTRQANTEAFF. The CDR3 bases are TGTGCCAGCAGCACCCGGCAGGCGAACACTGAAGCTTTCTTT. The full variable domain, with the rest looked up from reference TRBV7-8 and TRBJ1-1, is GAGVSQSPRYKVAKRGQDVALRCDPISGHVSLFWYQQALGQGPEFLTYFQNEAQLDKSGLPSDRFFAERPEGSVSTLKIQRTQQEDSAVYLCASSTRQANTEAFFGQGTRLTVV.

This chain uses TRBV19 with TRBJ2-2, with a possible D match to TRBD2 (6 bases). V was clipped by 3 bases and J by 9 bases, with 8 bases between them. The CDR3 runs to 12 residues. The germline V gene encodes CDR1 LNHDA and CDR2 SQIVND (reference sequence). The CDR3 DNA sequence: TGTGCCAGTAGTATGGGAGGATGGGAGCTGTTTTTT. It yields the protein CASSMGGWELFF. The full variable domain, rest sourced from reference TRBV19 and TRBJ2-2, is DGGITQSPKYLFRKEGQNVTLSCEQNLNHDAMYWYRQDPGQGLRLIYYSQIVNDFQKGDIAEGYSVSREKKESFPLTVTSAQKNPTAFYLCASSMGGWELFFGEGSRLTVL.

The chain employs TRBV2 and TRBJ2-1; D is unclear. Germline-derived CDR1 and CDR2 are SNHLY and FYNNEI. Trimming took 3 bases from V and 5 from J, leaving 8 bases between them. The CDR3 loop spans 13 amino acids. CDR3 sequence reads: CASSDPENNEQFF. The CDR3 DNA is TGTGCCAGCAGTGACCCCGAAAACAATGAGCAGTTCTTC.

The rearrangement links TRBV4-3 to TRBJ1-1, with a weak D call TRBD1 (6 bases). Trimming removed 0 bases at V and 1 base at J, with 15 bases between. Germline assignment: CDR1 LGHNA and CDR2 YSLEER. The CDR3 is 17 residues long. Written as DNA, the CDR3 is TGCGCCAGCAGCCAAGATCTGGACAGTCAACGGAACACTGAAGCTTTCTTT. This translates into CASSQDLDSQRNTEAFF.

This clone has only one observation. The chain has TRBV27 and TRBJ2-7; D is perhaps TRBD2 (6 bases). CDR1 MNHEY and CDR2 SMNVEV come from the germline V gene (reference sequence). The V end lost 5 bases, the J end lost 0 bases, and 14 bases lay between the germline ends. The CDR3 totals 15 residues. CDR3 loop: CASSHRLGSSYEQYF. In nucleotides, the CDR3 is TGTGCCAGCAGTCACCGACTAGGGAGCTCCTACGAGCAGTACTTC.

The gene calls are TRBV14 and TRBJ2-1; D is ambiguous. The ends were cut back, 0 bases at V and 12 bases at J, with 12 bases in the middle. The CDR3 consists of 13 residues. Germline V CDR1 and CDR2: SGHDN, FVKESK. CDR3 DNA sequence: TGTGCCAGCAGCCAAGATAGTCGGTCCCGGCAGTTCTTC. It encodes CASSQDSRSRQFF. Full variable domain (remainder filled in from reference TRBV14 and TRBJ2-1): EAGVTQFPSHSVIEKGQTVTLRCDPISGHDNLYWYRRVMGKEIKFLLHFVKESKQDESGMPNNRFLAERTGGTYSTLKVQPAELEDSGVYFCASSQDSRSRQFFGPGTRLTVL.

The chain recombines TRBV28 with TRBJ1-5, with TRBD1 identical over 7 bases. The V gene end was trimmed by 3 bases and the J gene end by 6 bases; junction bases not matched to a gene: 5. The CDR3 length is 14 residues. Germline loops: CDR1 MDHEN, CDR2 SYDVKM. CDR3 loop: CASSFDQGGQPQHF. CDR3 nucleotide sequence: TGTGCCAGCAGTTTTGATCAGGGGGGTCAGCCCCAGCATTTT.

The chain has TRBV28 and TRBJ2-7; D unresolved. The germline gives CDR1 MDHEN, CDR2 SYDVKM. V shed 4 bases and J shed 5 bases, with 6 bases lying between them. CDR3 length equals 11 residues. The CDR3 nucleotides read TGTGCCAGCAGTTCTCGGGACGAGCAGTACTTC. As protein: CASSSRDEQYF.